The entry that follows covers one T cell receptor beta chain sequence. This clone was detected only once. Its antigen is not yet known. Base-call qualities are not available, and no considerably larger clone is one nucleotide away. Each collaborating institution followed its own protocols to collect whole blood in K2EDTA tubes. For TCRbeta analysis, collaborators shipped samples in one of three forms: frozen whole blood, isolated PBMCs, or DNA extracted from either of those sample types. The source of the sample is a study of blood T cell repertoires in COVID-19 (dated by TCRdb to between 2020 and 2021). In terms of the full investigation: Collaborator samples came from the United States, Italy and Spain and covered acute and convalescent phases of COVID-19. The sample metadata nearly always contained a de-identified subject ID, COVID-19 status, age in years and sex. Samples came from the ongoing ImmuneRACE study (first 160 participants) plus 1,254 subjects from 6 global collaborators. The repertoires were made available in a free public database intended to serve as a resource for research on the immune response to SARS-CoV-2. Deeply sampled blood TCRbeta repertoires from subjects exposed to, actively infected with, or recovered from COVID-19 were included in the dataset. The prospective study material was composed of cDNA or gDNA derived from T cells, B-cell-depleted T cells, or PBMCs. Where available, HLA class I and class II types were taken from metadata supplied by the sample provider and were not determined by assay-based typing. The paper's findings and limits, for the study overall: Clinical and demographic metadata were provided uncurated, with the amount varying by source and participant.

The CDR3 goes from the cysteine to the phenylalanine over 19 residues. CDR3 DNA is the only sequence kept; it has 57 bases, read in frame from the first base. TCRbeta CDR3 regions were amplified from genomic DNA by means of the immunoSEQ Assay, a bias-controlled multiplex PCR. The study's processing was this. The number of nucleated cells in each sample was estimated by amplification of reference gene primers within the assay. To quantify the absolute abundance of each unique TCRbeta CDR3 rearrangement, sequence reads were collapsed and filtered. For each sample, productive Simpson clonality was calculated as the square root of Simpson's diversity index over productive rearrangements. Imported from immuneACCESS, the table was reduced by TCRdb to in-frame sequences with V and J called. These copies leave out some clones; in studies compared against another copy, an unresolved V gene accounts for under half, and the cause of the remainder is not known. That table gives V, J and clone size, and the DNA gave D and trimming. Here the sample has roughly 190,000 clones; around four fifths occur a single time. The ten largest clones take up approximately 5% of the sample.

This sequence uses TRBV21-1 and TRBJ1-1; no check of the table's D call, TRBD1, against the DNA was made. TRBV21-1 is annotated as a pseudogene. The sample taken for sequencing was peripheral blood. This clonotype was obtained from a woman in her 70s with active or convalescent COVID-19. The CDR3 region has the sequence CASSPRPGTGPPRDTEAFF. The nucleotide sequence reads TGTGCCAGCAGCCCCCGCCCCGGGACAGGGCCGCCCAGGGACACTGAAGCTTTCTTT.